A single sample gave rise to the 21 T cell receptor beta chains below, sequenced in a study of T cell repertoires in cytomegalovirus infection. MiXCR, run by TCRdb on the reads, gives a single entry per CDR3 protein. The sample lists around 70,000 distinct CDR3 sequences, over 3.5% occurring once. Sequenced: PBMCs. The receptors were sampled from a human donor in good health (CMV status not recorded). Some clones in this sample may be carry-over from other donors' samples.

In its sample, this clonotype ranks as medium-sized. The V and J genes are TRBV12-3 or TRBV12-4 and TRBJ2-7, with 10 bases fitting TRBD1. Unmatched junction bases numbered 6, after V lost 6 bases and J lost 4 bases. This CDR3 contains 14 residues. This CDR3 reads CASRRGTGEYEQYF. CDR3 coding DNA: TGTGCCAGCAGACGAGGGACAGGGGAGTACGAGCAGTACTTC.

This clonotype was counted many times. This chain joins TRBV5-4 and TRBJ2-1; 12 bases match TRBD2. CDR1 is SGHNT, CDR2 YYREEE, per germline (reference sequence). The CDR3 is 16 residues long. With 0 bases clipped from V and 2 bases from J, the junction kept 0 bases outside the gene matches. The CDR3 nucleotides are TGTGCCAGCAGCTTGGGACTAGCGGGGGCCTACAATGAGCAGTTCTTC. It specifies CASSLGLAGAYNEQFF.

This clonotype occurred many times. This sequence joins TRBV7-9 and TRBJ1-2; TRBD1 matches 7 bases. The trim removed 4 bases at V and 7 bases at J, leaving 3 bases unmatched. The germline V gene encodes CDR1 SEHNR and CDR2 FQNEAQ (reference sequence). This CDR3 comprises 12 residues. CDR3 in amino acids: CASSSDRVGYTF. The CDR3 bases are TGTGCCAGCAGCTCAGACAGGGTTGGCTACACCTTC.

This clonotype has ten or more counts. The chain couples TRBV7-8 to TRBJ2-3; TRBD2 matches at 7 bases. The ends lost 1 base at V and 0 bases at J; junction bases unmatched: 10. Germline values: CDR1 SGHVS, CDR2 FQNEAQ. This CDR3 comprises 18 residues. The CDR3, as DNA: TGTGCCAGCAGCTTAGTTCCTCCGCGGGGGTTTAGCACAGATACGCAGTATTTT. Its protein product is CASSLVPPRGFSTDTQYF.

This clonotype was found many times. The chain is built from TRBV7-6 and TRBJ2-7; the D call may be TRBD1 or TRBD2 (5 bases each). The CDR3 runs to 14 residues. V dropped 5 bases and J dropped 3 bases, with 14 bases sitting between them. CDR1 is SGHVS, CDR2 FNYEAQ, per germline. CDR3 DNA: TGTGCCAGCAGCCCCCGGGACCGTTACTACGAGCAGTACTTC. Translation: CASSPRDRYYEQYF.

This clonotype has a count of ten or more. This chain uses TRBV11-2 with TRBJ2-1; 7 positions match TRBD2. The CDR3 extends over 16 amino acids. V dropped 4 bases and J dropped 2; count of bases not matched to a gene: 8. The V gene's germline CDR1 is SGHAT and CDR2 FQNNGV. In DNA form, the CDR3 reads TGTGCCAGCAGCTCACTCGAGCGGGGTACCTACAATGAGCAGTTCTTC. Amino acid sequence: CASSSLERGTYNEQFF.

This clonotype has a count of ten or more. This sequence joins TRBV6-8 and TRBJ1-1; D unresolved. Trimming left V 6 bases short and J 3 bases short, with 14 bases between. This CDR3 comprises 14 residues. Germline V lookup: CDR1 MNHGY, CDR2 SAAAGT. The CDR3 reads CASSPNAGDTEAFF. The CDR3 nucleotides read TGTGCCAGCAGCCCAAACGCCGGAGACACTGAAGCTTTCTTT.

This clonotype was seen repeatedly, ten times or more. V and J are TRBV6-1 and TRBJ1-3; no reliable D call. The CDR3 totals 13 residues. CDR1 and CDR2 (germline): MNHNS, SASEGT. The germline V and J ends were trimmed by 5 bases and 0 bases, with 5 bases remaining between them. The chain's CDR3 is CASSQNSGNTIYF. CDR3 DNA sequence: TGTGCCAGCAGTCAGAACTCTGGAAACACCATATATTTT.

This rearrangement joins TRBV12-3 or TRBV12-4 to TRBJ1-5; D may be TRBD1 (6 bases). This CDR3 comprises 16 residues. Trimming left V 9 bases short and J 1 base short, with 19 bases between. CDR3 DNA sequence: TGTGCCAGAAGTCCTAAACGGGGGCGCAGCAATCAGCCCCAGCATTTT. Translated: CARSPKRGRSNQPQHF.

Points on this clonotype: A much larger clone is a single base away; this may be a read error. The CDR3 nucleotides read TGTGCCAGCAGAGAGGGGGGAGATACGCGGTATTTT. Its protein is CASREGGDTRYF. The chain employs TRBV7-2 and TRBJ2-3; D could derive from TRBD1 or TRBD2 (6 bases each). CDR1 SGHTA and CDR2 FQGNSA come from the germline V gene. This CDR3 region has 12 residues.

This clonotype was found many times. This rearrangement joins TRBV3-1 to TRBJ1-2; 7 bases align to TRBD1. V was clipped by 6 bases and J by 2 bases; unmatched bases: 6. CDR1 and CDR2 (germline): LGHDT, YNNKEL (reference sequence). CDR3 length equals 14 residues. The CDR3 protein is CASRGNRGNYGYTF. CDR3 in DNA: TGTGCCAGCAGGGGTAACAGGGGCAACTATGGCTACACCTTC.

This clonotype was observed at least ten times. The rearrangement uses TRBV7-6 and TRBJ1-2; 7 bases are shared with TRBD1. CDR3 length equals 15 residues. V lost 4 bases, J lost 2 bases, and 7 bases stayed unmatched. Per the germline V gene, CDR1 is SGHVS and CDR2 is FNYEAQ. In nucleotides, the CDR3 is TGTGCCAGCAGCTCACGACAGGGAGGGAACTATGGCTACACCTTC. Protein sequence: CASSSRQGGNYGYTF.

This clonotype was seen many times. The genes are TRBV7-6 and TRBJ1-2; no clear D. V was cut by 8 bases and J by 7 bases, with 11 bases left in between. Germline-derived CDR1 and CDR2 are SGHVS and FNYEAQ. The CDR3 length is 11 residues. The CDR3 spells CASDDGFGYTF. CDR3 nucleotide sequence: TGTGCCAGCGATGATGGGTTTGGCTACACCTTC.

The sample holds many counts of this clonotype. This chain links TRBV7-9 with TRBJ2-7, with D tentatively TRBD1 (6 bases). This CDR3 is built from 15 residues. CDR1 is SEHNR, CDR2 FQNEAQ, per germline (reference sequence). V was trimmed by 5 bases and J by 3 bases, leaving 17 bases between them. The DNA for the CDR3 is TGTGCCAGCAGCGAGCGGAGGACAGCTTTCTACGAGCAGTACTTC. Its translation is CASSERRTAFYEQYF.

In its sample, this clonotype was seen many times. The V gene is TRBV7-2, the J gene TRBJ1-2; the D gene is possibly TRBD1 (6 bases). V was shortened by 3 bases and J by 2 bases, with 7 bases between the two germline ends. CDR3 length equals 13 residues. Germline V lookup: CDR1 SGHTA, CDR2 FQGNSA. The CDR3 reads CASSFQGNYGYTF. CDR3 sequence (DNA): TGTGCCAGCAGCTTCCAGGGGAACTATGGCTACACCTTC.

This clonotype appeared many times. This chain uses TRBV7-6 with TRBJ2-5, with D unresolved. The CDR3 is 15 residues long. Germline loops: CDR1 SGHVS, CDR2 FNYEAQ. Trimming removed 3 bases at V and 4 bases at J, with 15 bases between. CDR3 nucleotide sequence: TGTGCCAGCAGCTTTATAGACAACAGTCGAGAGACCCAGTACTTC. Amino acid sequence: CASSFIDNSRETQYF.

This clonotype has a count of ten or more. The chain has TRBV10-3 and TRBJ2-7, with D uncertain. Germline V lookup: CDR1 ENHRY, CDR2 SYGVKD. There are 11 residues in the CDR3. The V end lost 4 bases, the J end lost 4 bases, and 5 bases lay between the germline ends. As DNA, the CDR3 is TGTGCCATCAGTGCGGGTTACGAGCAGTACTTC. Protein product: CAISAGYEQYF.

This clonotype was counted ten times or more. As DNA, the CDR3 is TGTGCCAGCAGCTTAGGAGCGGGACCCTACGAGCAGTACTTC. Protein product: CASSLGAGPYEQYF. The rearrangement joins TRBV7-2 to TRBJ2-7; 7 bases align to TRBD2. The CDR3 has 14 amino acids. In germline, CDR1 is SGHTA, CDR2 FQGNSA. V lost 1 base, J lost 2 bases, and 2 bases stayed unmatched.

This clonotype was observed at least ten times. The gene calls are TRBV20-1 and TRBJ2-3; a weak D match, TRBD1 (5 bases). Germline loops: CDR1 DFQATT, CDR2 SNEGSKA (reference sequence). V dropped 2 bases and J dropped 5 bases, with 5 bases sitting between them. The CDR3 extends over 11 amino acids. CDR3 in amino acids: CSARRGDTQYF. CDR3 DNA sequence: TGCAGTGCTAGAAGGGGAGATACGCAGTATTTT.

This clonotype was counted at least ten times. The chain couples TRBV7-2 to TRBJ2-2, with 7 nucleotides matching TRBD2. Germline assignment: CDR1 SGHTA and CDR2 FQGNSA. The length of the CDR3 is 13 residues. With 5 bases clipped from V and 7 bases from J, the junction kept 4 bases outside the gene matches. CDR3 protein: CASSPQRGGELFF. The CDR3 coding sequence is TGTGCCAGCAGCCCTCAGCGGGGCGGGGAGCTGTTTTTT.

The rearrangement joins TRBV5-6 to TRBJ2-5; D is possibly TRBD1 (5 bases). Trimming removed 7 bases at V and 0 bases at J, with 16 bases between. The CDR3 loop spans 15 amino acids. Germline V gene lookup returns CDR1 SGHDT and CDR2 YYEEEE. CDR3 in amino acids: CASGSRVGYQETQYF. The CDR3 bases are TGTGCCAGCGGCAGCAGGGTTGGTTACCAAGAGACCCAGTACTTC.